The source of this T cell receptor (beta chain) is a study of T cell repertoires in cytomegalovirus infection. The overall study: Public TCR beta signatures marked donors with CMV infection and the matching HLA.

Using its own MiXCR run on the reads, TCRdb lists one record per CDR3 protein. Among approximately 120,000 distinct CDR3 sequences listed, about 31% were seen once. Only a few counts were recorded for this clonotype. Its antigen is unidentified. This clonotype was sampled from a human donor in good health (CMV status not recorded). Some clones in this sample may be carry-over from other donors' samples. Sequenced here: CD8+ T cells from cultured PBMCs, sampled from culture after CMV antigen stimulation.

The CDR3 loop is CAIREKSPSDSYEQYF. The CDR3 nucleotides read TGTGCCATCAGGGAAAAGAGCCCCTCTGACTCCTACGAGCAGTACTTC. The genes are TRBV10-3 and TRBJ2-7; the D is unclear. CDR1 and CDR2 from the germline V gene are ENHRY and SYGVKD. V lost 6 bases, J lost 0 bases, and 18 bases lay in between. The length of the CDR3 is 16 residues.